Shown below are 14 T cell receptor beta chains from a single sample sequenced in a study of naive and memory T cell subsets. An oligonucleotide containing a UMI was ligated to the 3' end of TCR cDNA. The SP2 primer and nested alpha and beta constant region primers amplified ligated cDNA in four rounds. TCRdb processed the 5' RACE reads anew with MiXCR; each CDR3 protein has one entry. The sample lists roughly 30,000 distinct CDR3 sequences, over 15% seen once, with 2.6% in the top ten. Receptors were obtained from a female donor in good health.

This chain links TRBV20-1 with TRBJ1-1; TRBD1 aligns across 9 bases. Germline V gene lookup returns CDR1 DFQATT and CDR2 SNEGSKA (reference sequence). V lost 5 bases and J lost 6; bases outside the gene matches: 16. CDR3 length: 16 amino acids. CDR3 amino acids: CSASRTGDFLIAEAFF. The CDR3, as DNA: TGCAGTGCTTCTCGGACAGGGGATTTTCTTATCGCTGAAGCTTTCTTT.

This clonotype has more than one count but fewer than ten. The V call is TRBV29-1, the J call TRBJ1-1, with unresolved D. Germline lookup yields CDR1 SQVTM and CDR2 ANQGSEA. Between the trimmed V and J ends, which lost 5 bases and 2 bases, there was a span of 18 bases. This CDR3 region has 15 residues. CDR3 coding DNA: TGCAGCGTTCCACCAACCACAGAGTTCAACACTGAAGCTTTCTTT. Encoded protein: CSVPPTTEFNTEAFF.

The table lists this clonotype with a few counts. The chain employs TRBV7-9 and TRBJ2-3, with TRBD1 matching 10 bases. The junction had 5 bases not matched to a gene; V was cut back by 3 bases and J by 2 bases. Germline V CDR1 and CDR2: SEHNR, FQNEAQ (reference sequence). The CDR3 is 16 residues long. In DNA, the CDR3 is TGTGCCAGCAGCTTTAGGACAGGGGGGCCCACAGATACGCAGTATTTT. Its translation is CASSFRTGGPTDTQYF.

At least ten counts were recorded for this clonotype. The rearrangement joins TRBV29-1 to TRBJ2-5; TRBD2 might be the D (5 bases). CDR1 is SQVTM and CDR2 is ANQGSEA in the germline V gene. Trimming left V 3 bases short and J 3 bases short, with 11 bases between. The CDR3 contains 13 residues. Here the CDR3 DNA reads TGCAGCGTTGATCCGGGAAGAAAAGAGACCCAGTACTTC. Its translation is CSVDPGRKETQYF.

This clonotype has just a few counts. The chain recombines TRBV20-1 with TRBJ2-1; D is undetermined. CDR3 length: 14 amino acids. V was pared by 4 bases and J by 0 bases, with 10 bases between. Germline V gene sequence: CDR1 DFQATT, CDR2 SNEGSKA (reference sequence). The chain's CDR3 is CSAKSTSSYNEQFF. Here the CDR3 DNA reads TGCAGTGCTAAGTCTACGAGCTCCTACAATGAGCAGTTCTTC.

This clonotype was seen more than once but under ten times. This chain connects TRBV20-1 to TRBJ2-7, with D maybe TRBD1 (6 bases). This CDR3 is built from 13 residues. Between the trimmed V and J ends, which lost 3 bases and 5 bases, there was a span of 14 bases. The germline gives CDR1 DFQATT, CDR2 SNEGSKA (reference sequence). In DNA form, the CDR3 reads TGCAGTGCTAGTTACCCAGGGGAGAACGAGCAGTACTTC. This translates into CSASYPGENEQYF.

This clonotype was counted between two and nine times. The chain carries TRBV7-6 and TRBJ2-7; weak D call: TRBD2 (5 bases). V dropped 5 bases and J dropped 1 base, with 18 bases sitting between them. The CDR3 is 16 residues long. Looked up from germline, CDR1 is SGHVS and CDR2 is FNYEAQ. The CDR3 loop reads CASSTPHRGHSYEQYF. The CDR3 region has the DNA TGTGCCAGCAGCACTCCACATCGAGGGCATTCCTACGAGCAGTACTTC.

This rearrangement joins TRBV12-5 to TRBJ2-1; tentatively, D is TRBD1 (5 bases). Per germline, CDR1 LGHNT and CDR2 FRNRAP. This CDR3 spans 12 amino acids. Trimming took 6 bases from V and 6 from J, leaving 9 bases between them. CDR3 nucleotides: TGTGCTAGTGGGAAGCAGGGCAATGAGCAGTTCTTC. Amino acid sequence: CASGKQGNEQFF.

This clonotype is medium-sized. The CDR3 sequence is CASSDTHYSNQPQHF. In DNA form, the CDR3 reads TGTGCCAGCAGTGACACGCATTATAGCAATCAGCCCCAGCATTTT. V and J are TRBV6-1 and TRBJ1-5; unclear D gene. The CDR3 runs to 15 residues. Deletions cut 3 bases from V and 0 bases from J, with 9 bases between. The germline CDR1 and CDR2 sequences are MNHNS and SASEGT.

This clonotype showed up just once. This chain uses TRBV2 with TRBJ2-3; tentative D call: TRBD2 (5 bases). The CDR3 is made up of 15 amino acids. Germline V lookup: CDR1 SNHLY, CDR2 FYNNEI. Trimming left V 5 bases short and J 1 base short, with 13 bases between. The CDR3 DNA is TGTGCCAGCAGTCCAACTAGAGGTGGCACAGATACGCAGTATTTT. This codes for CASSPTRGGTDTQYF. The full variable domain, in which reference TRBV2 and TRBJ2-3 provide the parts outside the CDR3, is EPEVTQTPSHQVTQMGQEVILRCVPISNHLYFYWYRQILGQKVEFLVSFYNNEISEKSEIFDDQFSVERPDGSNFTLKIRSTKLEDSAMYFCASSPTRGGTDTQYFGPGTRLTVL.

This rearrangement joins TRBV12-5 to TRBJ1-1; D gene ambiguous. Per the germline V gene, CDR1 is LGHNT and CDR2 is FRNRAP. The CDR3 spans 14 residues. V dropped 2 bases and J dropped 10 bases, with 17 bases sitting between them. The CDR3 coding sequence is TGTGCTAGTGGTTTGAGGTTGTATGGGGTAGCAGCTTTCTTT. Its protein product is CASGLRLYGVAAFF.

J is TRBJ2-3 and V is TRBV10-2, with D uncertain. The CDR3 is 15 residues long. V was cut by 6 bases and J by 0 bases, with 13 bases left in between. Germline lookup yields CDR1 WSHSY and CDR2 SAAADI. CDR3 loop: CASRGRWSSTDTQYF. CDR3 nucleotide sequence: TGCGCCAGCAGAGGACGCTGGTCTAGCACAGATACGCAGTATTTT.

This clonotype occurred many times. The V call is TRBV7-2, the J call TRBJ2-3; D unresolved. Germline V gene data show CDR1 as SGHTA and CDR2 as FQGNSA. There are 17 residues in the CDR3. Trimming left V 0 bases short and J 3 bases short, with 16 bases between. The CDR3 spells CASSLAIGARPTDTQYF. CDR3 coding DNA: TGTGCCAGCAGCTTAGCGATAGGAGCCCGCCCGACAGATACGCAGTATTTT. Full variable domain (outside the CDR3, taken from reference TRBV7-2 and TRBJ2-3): GAGVSQSPSNKVTEKGKDVELRCDPISGHTALYWYRQSLGQGLEFLIYFQGNSAPDKSGLPSDRFSAERTGGSVSTLTIQRTQQEDSAVYLCASSLAIGARPTDTQYFGPGTRLTVL.

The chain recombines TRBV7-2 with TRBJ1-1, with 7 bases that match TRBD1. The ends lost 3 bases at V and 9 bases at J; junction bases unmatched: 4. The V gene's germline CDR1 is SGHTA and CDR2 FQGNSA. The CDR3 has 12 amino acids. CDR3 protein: CASSLDRKKAFF. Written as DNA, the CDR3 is TGTGCCAGCAGCTTGGACAGGAAGAAAGCTTTCTTT.